This T cell receptor (beta chain) was sequenced for a study of blood T cells in healthy people across ages. A J-beta primer mix and a sample-barcoded 5' primer were used in a second PCR of about 6 to 12 cycles. TCRdb re-derived calls from the 5' RACE reads in MiXCR, one entry per CDR3 protein. The profile covers about a million distinct CDR3 sequences, with roughly 51% appearing a single time and about 22% taken by the ten largest. Notes on the study in general: Estimates drawn from one million T cells were deemed to understate diversity. For the donors, CMV status was unknown and possibly confounded expanded clonotype changes. Compared with aged donors, long-lived donors showed fewer expanded clones, suggesting selection.

In the case of this clonotype: Its antigen is currently unknown.

V dropped 6 bases and J dropped 4 bases, with 12 bases sitting between them. CDR3 length: 14 amino acids. Germline V CDR1 and CDR2: WSHSY, SAAADI. Researchers collected approximately 9.5 milliliters of peripheral blood from every single donor. This TCR derives from a woman aged 55-75 years in good health. Source material: blood. The chain couples TRBV10-2 to TRBJ1-4; the D gene is possibly TRBD1 (6 bases). CDR3 residues: CASRQGIVNEKLFF. Written as DNA, the CDR3 is TGCGCCAGCAGGCAGGGGATTGTTAATGAAAAACTGTTTTTT.